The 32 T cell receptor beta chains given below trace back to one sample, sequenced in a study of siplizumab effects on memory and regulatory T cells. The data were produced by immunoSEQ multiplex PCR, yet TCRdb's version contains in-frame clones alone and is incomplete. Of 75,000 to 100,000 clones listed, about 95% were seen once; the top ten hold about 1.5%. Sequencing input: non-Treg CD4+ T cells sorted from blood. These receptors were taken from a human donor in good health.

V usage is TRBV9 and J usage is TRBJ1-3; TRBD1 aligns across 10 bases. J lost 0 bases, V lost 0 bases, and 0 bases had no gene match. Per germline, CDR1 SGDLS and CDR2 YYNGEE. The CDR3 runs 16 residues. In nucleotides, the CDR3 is TGTGCCAGCAGCGTAGGGGACAGGGGCTCTGGAAACACCATATATTTT. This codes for CASSVGDRGSGNTIYF. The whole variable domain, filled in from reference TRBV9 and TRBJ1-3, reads DSGVTQTPKHLITATGQRVTLRCSPRSGDLSVYWYQQSLDQGLQFLIQYYNGEERAKGNILERFSAQQFPDLHSELNLSSLELGDSALYFCASSVGDRGSGNTIYFGEGSWLTVV.

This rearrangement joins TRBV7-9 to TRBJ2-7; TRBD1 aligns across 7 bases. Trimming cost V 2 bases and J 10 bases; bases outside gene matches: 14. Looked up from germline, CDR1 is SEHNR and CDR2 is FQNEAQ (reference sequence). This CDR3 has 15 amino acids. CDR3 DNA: TGTGCCAGCAGCTTATCTACGGGGACAGTTATACGCCAGTACTTC. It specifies CASSLSTGTVIRQYF.

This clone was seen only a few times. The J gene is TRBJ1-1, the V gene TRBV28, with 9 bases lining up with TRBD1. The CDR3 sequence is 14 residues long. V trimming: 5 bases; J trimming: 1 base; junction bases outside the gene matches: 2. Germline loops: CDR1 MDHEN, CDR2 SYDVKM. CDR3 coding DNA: TGTGCCAGCAGTACAGGGGGCCAGAACACTGAAGCTTTCTTT. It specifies CASSTGGQNTEAFF.

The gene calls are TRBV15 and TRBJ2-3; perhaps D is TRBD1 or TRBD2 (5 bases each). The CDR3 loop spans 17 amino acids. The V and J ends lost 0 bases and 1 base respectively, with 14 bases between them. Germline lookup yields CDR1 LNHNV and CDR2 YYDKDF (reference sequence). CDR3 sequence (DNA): TGTGCCACCAGCAGAGATGCGACGTGGGACGGCACAGATACGCAGTATTTT. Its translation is CATSRDATWDGTDTQYF.

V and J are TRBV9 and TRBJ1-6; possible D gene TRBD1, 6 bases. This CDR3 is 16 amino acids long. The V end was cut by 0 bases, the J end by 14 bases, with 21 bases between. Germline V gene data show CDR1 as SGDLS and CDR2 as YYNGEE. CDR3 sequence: CASSVASGGAPGALHF. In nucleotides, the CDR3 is TGTGCCAGCAGCGTAGCTTCCGGGGGGGCGCCGGGAGCCCTCCACTTT.

CDR3 sequence (DNA): TGTGCCAGCAGTCTAAGACGTACGAGTAAAAACATTCAGTACTTC. Its translation is CASSLRRTSKNIQYF. The chain combines TRBV28 with TRBJ2-4, with unresolved D. Looked up from germline, CDR1 is MDHEN and CDR2 is SYDVKM. V lost 5 bases and J 4 bases, leaving 15 bases between the germline ends. CDR3 length: 15 amino acids.

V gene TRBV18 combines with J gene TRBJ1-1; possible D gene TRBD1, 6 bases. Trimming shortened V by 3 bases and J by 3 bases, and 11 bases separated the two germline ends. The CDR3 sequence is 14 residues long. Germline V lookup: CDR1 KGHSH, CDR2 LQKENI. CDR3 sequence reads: CASSPRPGDTEAFF. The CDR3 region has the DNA TGTGCCAGCTCACCCCGGCCAGGGGACACTGAAGCTTTCTTT.

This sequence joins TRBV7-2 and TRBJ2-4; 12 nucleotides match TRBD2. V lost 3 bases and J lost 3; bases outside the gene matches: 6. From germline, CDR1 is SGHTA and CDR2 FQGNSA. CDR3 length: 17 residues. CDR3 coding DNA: TGTGCCAGCAGCTTCCCCCGGACTAGCGGGATCAAAAACATTCAGTACTTC. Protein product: CASSFPRTSGIKNIQYF.

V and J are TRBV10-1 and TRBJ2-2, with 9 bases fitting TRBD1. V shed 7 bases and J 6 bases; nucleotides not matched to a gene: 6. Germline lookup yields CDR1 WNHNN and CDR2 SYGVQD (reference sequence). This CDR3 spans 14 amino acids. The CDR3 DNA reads TGCGCCAGCAACCGGGACAGGGACGCCGGGGAGCTGTTTTTT. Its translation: CASNRDRDAGELFF.

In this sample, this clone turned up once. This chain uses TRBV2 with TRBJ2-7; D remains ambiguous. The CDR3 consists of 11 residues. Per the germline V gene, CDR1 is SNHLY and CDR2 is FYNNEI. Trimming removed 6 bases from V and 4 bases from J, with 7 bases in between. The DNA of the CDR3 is TGTGCCAGCAGCCCACTTTACGAGCAGTACTTC. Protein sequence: CASSPLYEQYF.

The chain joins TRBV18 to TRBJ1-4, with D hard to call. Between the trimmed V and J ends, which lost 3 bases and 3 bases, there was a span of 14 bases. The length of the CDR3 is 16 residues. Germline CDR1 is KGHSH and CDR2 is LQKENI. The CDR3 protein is CASSPIDGFANEKLFF. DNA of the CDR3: TGTGCCAGCTCACCCATAGACGGGTTCGCTAATGAAAAACTGTTTTTT.

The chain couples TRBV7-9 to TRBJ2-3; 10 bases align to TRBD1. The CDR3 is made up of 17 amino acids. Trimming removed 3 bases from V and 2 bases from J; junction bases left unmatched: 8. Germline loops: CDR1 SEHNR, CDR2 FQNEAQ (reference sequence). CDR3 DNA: TGTGCCAGCAGCTTCCCGACAGGGGGCAAAGACACAGATACGCAGTATTTT. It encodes CASSFPTGGKDTDTQYF.

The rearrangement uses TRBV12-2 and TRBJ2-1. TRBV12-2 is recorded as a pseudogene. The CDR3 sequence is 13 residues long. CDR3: CASRLGPFDEQFF. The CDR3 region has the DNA TGTGCAAGTCGCTTGGGACCCTTCGATGAGCAGTTCTTC.

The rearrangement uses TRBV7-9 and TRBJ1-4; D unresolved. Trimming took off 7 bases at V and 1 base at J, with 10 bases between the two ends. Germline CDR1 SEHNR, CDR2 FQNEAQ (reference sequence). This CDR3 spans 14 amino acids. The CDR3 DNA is TGTGCCAGCAAATGGAGCGGAACTAATGAAAAACTGTTTTTT. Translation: CASKWSGTNEKLFF.

The CDR3 is CASSLKPPPSFGTDTQYF. The CDR3 nucleotides read TGTGCCAGCAGCCTCAAACCCCCACCAAGTTTCGGCACAGATACGCAGTATTTT. The chain uses TRBV11-2 and TRBJ2-3; no reliable D call. This CDR3 comprises 18 residues. Germline V gene lookup returns CDR1 SGHAT and CDR2 FQNNGV. Deletions cut 5 bases from V and 1 base from J, with 22 bases between.

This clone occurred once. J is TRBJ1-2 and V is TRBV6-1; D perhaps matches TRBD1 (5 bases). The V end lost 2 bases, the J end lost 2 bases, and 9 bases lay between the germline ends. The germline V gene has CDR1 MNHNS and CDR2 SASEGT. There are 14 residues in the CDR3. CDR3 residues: CASSERDRNYGYTF. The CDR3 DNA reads TGTGCCAGCAGTGAAAGGGACCGAAACTATGGCTACACCTTC.

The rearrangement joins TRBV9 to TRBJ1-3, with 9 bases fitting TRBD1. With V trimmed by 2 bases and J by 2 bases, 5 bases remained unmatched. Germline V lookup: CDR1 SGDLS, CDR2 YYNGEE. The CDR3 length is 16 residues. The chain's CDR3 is CASSVGTGKAGNTIYF. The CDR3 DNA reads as TGTGCCAGCAGCGTCGGGACAGGGAAAGCTGGAAACACCATATATTTT.

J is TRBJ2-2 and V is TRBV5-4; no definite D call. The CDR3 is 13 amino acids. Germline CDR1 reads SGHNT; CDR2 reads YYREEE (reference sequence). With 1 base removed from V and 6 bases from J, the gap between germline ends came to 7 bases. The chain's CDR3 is CASSLNKAGELFF. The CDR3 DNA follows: TGTGCCAGCAGCTTGAATAAAGCCGGGGAGCTGTTTTTT.

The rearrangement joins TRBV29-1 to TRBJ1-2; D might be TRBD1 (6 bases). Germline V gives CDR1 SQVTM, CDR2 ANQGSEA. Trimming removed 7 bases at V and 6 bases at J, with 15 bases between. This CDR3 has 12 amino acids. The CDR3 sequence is CSGGGHGNGYTF. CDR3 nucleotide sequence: TGCAGCGGAGGGGGGCACGGGAATGGCTACACCTTC.

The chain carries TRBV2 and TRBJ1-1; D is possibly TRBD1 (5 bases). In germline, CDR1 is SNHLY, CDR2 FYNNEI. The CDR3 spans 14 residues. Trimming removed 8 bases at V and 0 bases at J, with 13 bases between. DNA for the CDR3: TGTGCCAGCTCCGTCACAGGACTGAACACTGAAGCTTTCTTT. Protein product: CASSVTGLNTEAFF.

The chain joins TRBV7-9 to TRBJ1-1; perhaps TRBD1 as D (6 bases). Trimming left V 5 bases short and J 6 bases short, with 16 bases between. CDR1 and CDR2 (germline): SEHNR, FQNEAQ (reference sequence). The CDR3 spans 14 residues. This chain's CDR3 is CASSNLQGGAEAFF. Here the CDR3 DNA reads TGTGCCAGCAGCAACTTACAGGGTGGAGCTGAAGCTTTCTTT.

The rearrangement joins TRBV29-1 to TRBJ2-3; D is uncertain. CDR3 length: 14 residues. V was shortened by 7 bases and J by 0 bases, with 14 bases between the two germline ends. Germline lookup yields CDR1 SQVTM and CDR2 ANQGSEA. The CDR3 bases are TGCAGCGCTGAGCCGCTGGGGAGCACAGATACGCAGTATTTT. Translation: CSAEPLGSTDTQYF.

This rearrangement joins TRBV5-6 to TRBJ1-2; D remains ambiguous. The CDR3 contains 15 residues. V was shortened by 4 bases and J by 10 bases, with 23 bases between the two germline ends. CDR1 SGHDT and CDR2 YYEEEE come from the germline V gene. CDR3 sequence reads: CASSREFGRRADYTF. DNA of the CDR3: TGTGCCAGCAGCCGCGAGTTTGGACGGCGGGCCGACTACACCTTC.

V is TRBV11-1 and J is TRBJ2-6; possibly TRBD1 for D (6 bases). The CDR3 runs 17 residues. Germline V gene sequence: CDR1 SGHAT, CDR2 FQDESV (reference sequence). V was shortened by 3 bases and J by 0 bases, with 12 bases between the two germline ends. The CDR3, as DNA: TGTGCCAGCAGCTTGCAGGGGCTTAGCTCTGGGGCCAACGTCCTGACTTTC. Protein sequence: CASSLQGLSSGANVLTF.

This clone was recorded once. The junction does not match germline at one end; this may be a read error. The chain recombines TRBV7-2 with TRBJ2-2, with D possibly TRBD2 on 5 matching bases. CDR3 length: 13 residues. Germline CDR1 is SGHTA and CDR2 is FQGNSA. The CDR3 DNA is TGTGCCAGCAGCTTATCGGGCCACCGGGGAGCTGTTTTT. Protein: CASSLSGHRGAVF.

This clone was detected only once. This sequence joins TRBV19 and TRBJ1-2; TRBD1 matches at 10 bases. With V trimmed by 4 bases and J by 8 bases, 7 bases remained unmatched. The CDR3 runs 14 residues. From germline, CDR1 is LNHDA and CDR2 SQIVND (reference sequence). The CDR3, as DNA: TGTGCCAGTAGTACTACCGGGACAGGGGAAGGCTACACCTTC. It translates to CASSTTGTGEGYTF.

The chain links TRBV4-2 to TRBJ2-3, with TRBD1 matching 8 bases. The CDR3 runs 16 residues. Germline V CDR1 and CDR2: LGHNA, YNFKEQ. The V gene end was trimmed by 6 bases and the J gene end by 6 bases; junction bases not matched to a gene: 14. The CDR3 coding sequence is TGTGCCAGCAGGATCGCGACAGGGGAATTGTTGGATACGCAGTATTTT. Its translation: CASRIATGELLDTQYF.

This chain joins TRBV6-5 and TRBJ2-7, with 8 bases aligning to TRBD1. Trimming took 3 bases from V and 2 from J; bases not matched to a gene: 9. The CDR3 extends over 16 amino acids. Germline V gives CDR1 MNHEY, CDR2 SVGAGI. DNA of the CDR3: TGTGCCAGCAGTTATTCCTCGACAGGGGTAGCCTACGAGCAGTACTTC. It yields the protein CASSYSSTGVAYEQYF.

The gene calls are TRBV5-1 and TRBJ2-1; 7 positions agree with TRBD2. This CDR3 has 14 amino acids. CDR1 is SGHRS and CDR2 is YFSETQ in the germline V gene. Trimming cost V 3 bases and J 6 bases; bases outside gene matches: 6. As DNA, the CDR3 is TGCGCCAGCAGCTCGTTGACTAGCCTCAATGAGCAGTTCTTC. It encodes CASSSLTSLNEQFF.

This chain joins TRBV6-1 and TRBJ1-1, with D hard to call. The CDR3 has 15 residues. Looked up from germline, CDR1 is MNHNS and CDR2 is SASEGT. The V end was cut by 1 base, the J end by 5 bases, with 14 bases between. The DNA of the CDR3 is TGTGCCAGCAGTGAAGAGGGAGGGTGGCAGACTGAAGCTTTCTTT. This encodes CASSEEGGWQTEAFF.

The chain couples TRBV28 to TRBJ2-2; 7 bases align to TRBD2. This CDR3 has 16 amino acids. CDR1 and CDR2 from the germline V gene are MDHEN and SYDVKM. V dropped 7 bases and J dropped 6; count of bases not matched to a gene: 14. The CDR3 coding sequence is TGTGCCAGCAATCAACCAGTGGGGAGGGCCGCCGGGGAGCTGTTTTTT. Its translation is CASNQPVGRAAGELFF. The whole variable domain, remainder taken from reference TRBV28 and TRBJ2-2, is DVKVTQSSRYLVKRTGEKVFLECVQDMDHENMFWYRQDPGLGLRLIYFSYDVKMKEKGDIPEGYSVSREKKERFSLILESASTNQTSMYLCASNQPVGRAAGELFFGEGSRLTVL.

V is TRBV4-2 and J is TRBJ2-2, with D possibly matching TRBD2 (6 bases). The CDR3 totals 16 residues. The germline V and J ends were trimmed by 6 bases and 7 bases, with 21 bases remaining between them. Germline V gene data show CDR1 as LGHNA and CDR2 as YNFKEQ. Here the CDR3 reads CASRLEGQVKIGELFF. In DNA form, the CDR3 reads TGTGCCAGCAGATTGGAGGGTCAGGTTAAAATCGGGGAGCTGTTTTTT.